This T cell receptor (beta chain) is drawn from a study of shared clonotypes between healthy human individuals. The naive CD8 fraction comprised CD45RO-negative cells positively selected for CCR7 and excluded terminally differentiated effector memory CD45RA+ cells. Losses at the gene ends were 6 bases for V and 4 bases for J; bases not matched to a gene: 17. This CDR3 spans 17 amino acids. Looked up from germline, CDR1 is SNHLY and CDR2 is FYNNEI. Sequencing was performed with immunoSEQ multiplex PCR; in TCRdb, only in-frame clones are kept and a portion is missing. This sample yields about 580,000 clones, of which 98% are seen a single time; 0.25% to 0.35% belongs to the top ten.

Sample: naive CD8+ T cells sorted from blood. The J gene is TRBJ1-2, the V gene TRBV2; TRBD1 matches at 7 bases. This receptor was obtained from a man between 25 and 39 years old in good health. CDR3 DNA: TGTGCCAGCAGAAGGGACAGTGACGTCCTCTTGATCTATGGCTACACCTTC. As protein: CASRRDSDVLLIYGYTF.